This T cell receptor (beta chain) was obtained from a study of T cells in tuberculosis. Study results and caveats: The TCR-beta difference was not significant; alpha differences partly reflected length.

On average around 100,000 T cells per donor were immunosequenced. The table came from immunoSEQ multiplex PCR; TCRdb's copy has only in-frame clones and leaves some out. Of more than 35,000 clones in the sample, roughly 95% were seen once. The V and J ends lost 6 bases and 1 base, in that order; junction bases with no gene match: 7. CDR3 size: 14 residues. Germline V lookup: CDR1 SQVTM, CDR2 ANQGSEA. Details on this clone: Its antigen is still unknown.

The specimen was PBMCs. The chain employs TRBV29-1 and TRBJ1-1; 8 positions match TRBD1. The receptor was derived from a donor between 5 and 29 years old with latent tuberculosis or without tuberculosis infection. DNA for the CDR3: TGCAGCGTCATCGGACAGGGATCGAACACTGAAGCTTTCTTT. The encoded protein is CSVIGQGSNTEAFF.